One and the same sample provided the 3 T cell receptor beta chains below, sequenced in a study of identical twins. Via MiXCR, TCRdb re-called the 5' RACE reads, giving one row per CDR3 protein. This sample has some 500,000 distinct CDR3 sequences, with 22% found just once. The same data also went into a second study, on T cells expressing NK-cell markers.

Input material: CD4+ T cells sorted from blood. These receptors all stem from a woman aged 18-29 years in good health.

This clonotype has more than one count but fewer than ten. The chain carries TRBV6-5 and TRBJ2-3; maybe TRBD1 (5 bases). V was trimmed by 0 bases and J by 0 bases, leaving 10 bases between them. Per the germline V gene, CDR1 is MNHEY and CDR2 is SVGAGI. This CDR3 has 16 amino acids. The CDR3 reads CASSYSGRGSTDTQYF. The DNA for the CDR3 is TGTGCCAGCAGTTACTCCGGAAGGGGAAGCACAGATACGCAGTATTTT.

The CDR3 region is CSARGVGSEQYF. The CDR3 bases are TGCAGTGCCAGGGGGGTAGGAAGCGAGCAGTACTTC. This chain links TRBV20-1 with TRBJ2-7, with D possibly TRBD1 on 7 matching bases. CDR1 and CDR2 (germline): DFQATT, SNEGSKA (reference sequence). The ends were cut back, 6 bases at V and 6 bases at J, with 15 bases in the middle. The CDR3 covers 12 residues.

This chain uses TRBV2 with TRBJ1-6; maybe TRBD1 (5 bases). This CDR3 has 15 amino acids. Trimming removed 6 bases from V and 8 bases from J, with 17 bases in between. Germline values: CDR1 SNHLY, CDR2 FYNNEI. This chain's CDR3 is CASRSPGTTDSPLHF. The DNA of the CDR3 is TGTGCCAGCAGAAGTCCCGGGACTACGGATTCACCCCTCCACTTT. Variable domain in full (rest from reference TRBV2 and TRBJ1-6): EPEVTQTPSHQVTQMGQEVILRCVPISNHLYFYWYRQILGQKVEFLVSFYNNEISEKSEIFDDQFSVERPDGSNFTLKIRSTKLEDSAMYFCASRSPGTTDSPLHFGNGTRLTVT.